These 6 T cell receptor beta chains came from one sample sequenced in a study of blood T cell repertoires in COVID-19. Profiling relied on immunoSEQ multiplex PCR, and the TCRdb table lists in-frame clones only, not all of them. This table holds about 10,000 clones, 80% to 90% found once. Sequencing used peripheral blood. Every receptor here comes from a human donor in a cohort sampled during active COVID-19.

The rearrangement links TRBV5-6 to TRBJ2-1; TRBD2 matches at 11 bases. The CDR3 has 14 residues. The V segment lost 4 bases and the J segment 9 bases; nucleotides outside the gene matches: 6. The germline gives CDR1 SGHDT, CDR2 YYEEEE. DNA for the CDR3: TGTGCCAGCAGCGTATTAGCGGGAGGGAGTGAGCAGTTCTTC. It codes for CASSVLAGGSEQFF.

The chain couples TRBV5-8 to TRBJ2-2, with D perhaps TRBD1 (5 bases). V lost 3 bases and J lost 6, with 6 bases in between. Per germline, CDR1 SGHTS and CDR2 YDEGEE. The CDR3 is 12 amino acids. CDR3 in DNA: TGTGCCAGCAGCTGGGGCGCCGGGGAGCTGTTTTTT. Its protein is CASSWGAGELFF. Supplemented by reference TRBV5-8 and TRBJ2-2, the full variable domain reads EAGVTQSPTHLIKTRGQQATLRCSPISGHTSVYWYQQALGLGLQFLLWYDEGEERNRGNFPPRFSGRQFPNYSSELNVNALELEDSALYLCASSWGAGELFFGEGSRLTVL.

The CDR3 nucleotides are TGTGCCAGCAGCTTAGGGAGGCTAGCGGGAGACAATGAGCAGTTCTTC. It is translated as CASSLGRLAGDNEQFF. V and J are TRBV7-9 and TRBJ2-1; 10 bases match TRBD2. After removal of 1 base from V and 5 bases from J, the junction contained 5 bases not matched to a gene. This CDR3 contains 16 residues. The germline V gene has CDR1 SEHNR and CDR2 FQNEAQ (reference sequence).

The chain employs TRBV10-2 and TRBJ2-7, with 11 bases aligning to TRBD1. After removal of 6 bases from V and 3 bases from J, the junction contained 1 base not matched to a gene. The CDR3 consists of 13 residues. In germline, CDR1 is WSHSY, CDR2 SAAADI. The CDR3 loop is CASRDRGRYEQYF. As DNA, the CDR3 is TGCGCCAGCAGGGACAGGGGGCGCTACGAGCAGTACTTC.

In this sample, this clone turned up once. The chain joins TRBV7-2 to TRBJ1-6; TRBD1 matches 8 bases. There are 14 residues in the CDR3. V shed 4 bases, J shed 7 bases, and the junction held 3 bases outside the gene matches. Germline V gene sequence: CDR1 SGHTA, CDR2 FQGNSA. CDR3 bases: TGTGCCAGCAGCTCGGGACAGGCAAATTCACCCCTCCACTTT. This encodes CASSSGQANSPLHF.

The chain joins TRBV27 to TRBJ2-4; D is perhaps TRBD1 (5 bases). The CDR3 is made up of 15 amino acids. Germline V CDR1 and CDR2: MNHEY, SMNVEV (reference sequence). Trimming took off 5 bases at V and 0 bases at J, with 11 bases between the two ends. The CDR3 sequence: CASSRGAAAKNIQYF. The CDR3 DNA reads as TGTGCCAGCAGTAGGGGCGCGGCAGCCAAAAACATTCAGTACTTC.